This T cell receptor (beta chain) was obtained from a study of OX40 agonist ivuxolimab in advanced cancers. Study-wide results and limits: Certain nonresponding patients likewise had low normalized T-cell clonal expansion.

This CDR3 comprises 15 residues. V lost 3 bases and J lost 0, with 6 bases in between. Germline V gene data show CDR1 as MNHEY and CDR2 as SMNVEV (reference sequence). Autoimmune disease history or systemic immunosuppression meant exclusion. The repertoire was sequenced with immunoSEQ multiplex PCR; TCRdb's copy has only in-frame clones and lacks some. The data show some 97,000 clones, with 90% seen just once and under 0.2% held by the top ten. As to this clone: Its antigen is as yet unknown.

The starting material was CD4+ or CD8+ T cells sorted from blood, obtained in a trial of the OX40 agonist ivuxolimab. The source of this sequence is an adult with an advanced solid tumor such as melanoma, head and neck, liver or kidney cancer. The genes are TRBV27 and TRBJ1-6; D call uncertain. CDR3 protein: CASSFGSSYNSPLHF. CDR3 nucleotides: TGTGCCAGCAGTTTTGGCAGCTCCTATAATTCACCCCTCCACTTT.